This T cell receptor beta chain was identified during a study of technical replicates of blood from a few donors (TCRdb year 2017). Libraries were prepared through the immunoSEQ multiplex PCR assay. The table was pulled from immuneACCESS by TCRdb, which kept in-frame rearrangements only. Such tables lose some clones; where checked, under half of the loss comes from unresolved V genes, and the rest has no known cause. In this sample the table shows under 85,000 clones, around 97% of which occur a single time. 0.21% of the sample lies in the top ten. The cysteine opens and the phenylalanine closes a CDR3 of 16 amino acids. CDR3 DNA is the only sequence kept; it has 48 bases, read in frame from the first base. V is pruned by 4 bases and J by 3 bases, leaving 4 bases of the junction without a gene match. Per the germline V gene, SGHAT is the CDR1 and FQNNGV is the CDR2. Comments on this clone: Its antigen is still unknown. Base quality data are lacking; no much larger clone is found one base away.

This receptor was obtained from a human donor in good health. Source material: T cells isolated from PBMCs. The rearrangement combines TRBV11-2 with TRBJ2-2, and 11 junction bases match TRBD2. The CDR3 corresponds to CASSSLAGADTGELFF. The nucleotides are TGTGCCAGCAGCTCACTAGCGGGGGCCGACACCGGGGAGCTGTTTTTT.